These 24 T cell receptor beta chains originate from one sample sequenced in a study of cytomegalovirus exposure and HLA in healthy donors. PCR amplification relied on 60 Vbeta primers (plus 13 Jbeta primers). Here immunoSEQ multiplex PCR was the method, and the copy in TCRdb shows in-frame clones only, minus some. The sample records roughly 150,000 clones, over 65% being singletons. Source material: PBMCs. These receptors were taken from a man aged 35-49 years in good health and CMV-seropositive.

This chain connects TRBV28 to TRBJ2-7; TRBD2 matches at 14 bases. The V gene's germline CDR1 is MDHEN and CDR2 SYDVKM. The CDR3 extends over 19 amino acids. V trimming: 8 bases; J trimming: 7 bases; junction bases outside the gene matches: 22. The CDR3 DNA reads as TGTGCCAGCTCTAACCCGGGGCCCGGGACTAGCGGGAGCAAGGGAGAGCAGTACTTC. It is translated as CASSNPGPGTSGSKGEQYF. Using reference TRBV28 and TRBJ2-7 for the parts outside the CDR3, the full variable domain is DVKVTQSSRYLVKRTGEKVFLECVQDMDHENMFWYRQDPGLGLRLIYFSYDVKMKEKGDIPEGYSVSREKKERFSLILESASTNQTSMYLCASSNPGPGTSGSKGEQYFGPGTRLTVT.

V is TRBV18 and J is TRBJ2-2, with TRBD2 matching 8 bases. Unmatched junction bases numbered 13, after V lost 6 bases and J lost 7 bases. CDR1 KGHSH and CDR2 LQKENI come from the germline V gene. The CDR3 has 16 amino acids. This chain's CDR3 is CASSPYIAGRDGELFF. In nucleotides, the CDR3 is TGTGCCAGCTCGCCCTATATAGCGGGACGCGACGGGGAGCTGTTTTTT.

V usage is TRBV13 and J usage is TRBJ2-7, with 10 nucleotides matching TRBD2. CDR3 length: 16 amino acids. CDR1 and CDR2 (germline): PRHDT, FYEKMQ (reference sequence). Trimming removed 3 bases from V and 3 bases from J; junction bases left unmatched: 8. The CDR3 region is CASSFGLAEEHYEQYF. The CDR3, as DNA: TGTGCCAGCAGCTTCGGACTAGCGGAAGAACACTACGAGCAGTACTTC.

This sequence joins TRBV9 and TRBJ2-3, with D possibly matching TRBD1 (5 bases). This CDR3 is built from 17 residues. Germline V gene lookup returns CDR1 SGDLS and CDR2 YYNGEE. The V and J ends lost 4 bases and 2 bases respectively, with 20 bases between them. The CDR3 DNA follows: TGTGCCAGCAGCCCACGACAGCTCAATTTGATCACAGATACGCAGTATTTT. Amino acids: CASSPRQLNLITDTQYF. Full variable domain (missing parts from reference TRBV9 and TRBJ2-3): DSGVTQTPKHLITATGQRVTLRCSPRSGDLSVYWYQQSLDQGLQFLIQYYNGEERAKGNILERFSAQQFPDLHSELNLSSLELGDSALYFCASSPRQLNLITDTQYFGPGTRLTVL.

V gene TRBV27 combines with J gene TRBJ2-7; weak D call: TRBD2 (7 bases). Trimming cost V 5 bases and J 6 bases, with 26 bases left between them. CDR1 is MNHEY and CDR2 is SMNVEV in the germline V gene (reference sequence). The CDR3 runs to 17 residues. The CDR3 DNA is TGTGCCAGCAGTCCCCAACCTCTAACAGGGAGGGTCGGCGAGCAGTACTTC. The encoded protein is CASSPQPLTGRVGEQYF.

In this sample, this clone turned up a few times. The chain has TRBV4-1 and TRBJ1-2, with a weak D call TRBD1 (5 bases). The CDR3 sequence is 17 residues long. Trimming removed 0 bases from V and 4 bases from J, with 18 bases in between. In germline, CDR1 is MGHRA, CDR2 YSYEKL. CDR3 sequence reads: CASSQDGREIGSYGYTF. DNA for the CDR3: TGCGCCAGCAGCCAAGACGGCAGGGAAATCGGTAGCTATGGCTACACCTTC.

In this sample, this clone turned up once. The rearrangement uses TRBV5-6 and TRBJ2-3; tentative D call: TRBD2 (6 bases). CDR3 length equals 15 residues. Germline V lookup: CDR1 SGHDT, CDR2 YYEEEE. With 2 bases removed from V and 4 bases from J, the gap between germline ends came to 14 bases. Written as DNA, the CDR3 is TGTGCCAGCAGCTTAGTGGCGGGAACACCAGATACGCAGTATTTT. Protein: CASSLVAGTPDTQYF.

Here the CDR3 reads CASSLDPDQPQHF. In DNA form, the CDR3 reads TGCGCCAGCAGCTTGGACCCGGATCAGCCCCAGCATTTT. The chain links TRBV5-1 to TRBJ1-5; the D is unclear. Trimming removed 0 bases at V and 5 bases at J, with 6 bases between. Germline V CDR1 and CDR2: SGHRS, YFSETQ. The length of the CDR3 is 13 residues.

A word on this clone: The sample has other DNA sequences that encode this CDR3 too. The chain links TRBV5-4 to TRBJ1-1; D uncertain. The CDR3 contains 15 residues. The germline V and J ends were trimmed by 0 bases and 0 bases, with 9 bases remaining between them. CDR1 is SGHNT, CDR2 YYREEE, per germline (reference sequence). CDR3 DNA sequence: TGTGCCAGCAGCTTGGGAGGAGCAATGAACACTGAAGCTTTCTTT. Amino acid sequence: CASSLGGAMNTEAFF.

The genes are TRBV18 and TRBJ1-4; a weak D match, TRBD1 (6 bases). Germline V lookup: CDR1 KGHSH, CDR2 LQKENI. CDR3 size: 12 residues. The germline V and J ends were trimmed by 2 bases and 8 bases, with 6 bases remaining between them. The CDR3 DNA reads as TGTGCCAGCTCACCAAGGGGGGAAAAACTGTTTTTT. Translation: CASSPRGEKLFF.

V usage is TRBV16 and J usage is TRBJ2-7; weak D call: TRBD1 (5 bases). Germline V lookup: CDR1 KGHSY, CDR2 FQNENV. The CDR3 length is 13 residues. Trimming removed 2 bases at V and 5 bases at J, with 10 bases between. CDR3 DNA: TGTGCCAGCAGCCAAGGGGCCGGCCACGAGCAGTACTTC. It translates to CASSQGAGHEQYF.

This chain links TRBV2 with TRBJ2-1; possible D gene TRBD2, 7 bases. The CDR3 extends over 15 amino acids. From germline, CDR1 is SNHLY and CDR2 FYNNEI. The V end was cut by 10 bases, the J end by 6 bases, with 22 bases between. The CDR3 sequence: CANPSADRGGNEQFF. DNA for the CDR3: TGTGCCAACCCGTCGGCGGATAGGGGGGGCAATGAGCAGTTCTTC.

V usage is TRBV4-1 and J usage is TRBJ2-3; D not certain. This CDR3 has 14 amino acids. Germline V lookup: CDR1 MGHRA, CDR2 YSYEKL. Between the trimmed V and J ends, which lost 4 bases and 0 bases, there was a span of 8 bases. The CDR3 loop reads CASSPVASTDTQYF. The DNA for the CDR3 is TGCGCCAGCAGCCCAGTAGCTAGCACAGATACGCAGTATTTT.

This sequence joins TRBV7-2 and TRBJ2-1; 9 bases are a match to TRBD1. Germline V gives CDR1 SGHTA, CDR2 FQGNSA. Trimming took 7 bases from V and 15 from J; bases not matched to a gene: 10. This CDR3 contains 12 residues. CDR3 residues: CASTLGTGTGFF. The CDR3 region has the DNA TGTGCCAGCACCCTGGGGACAGGGACGGGGTTCTTC.

As concerns this clone: Sequence at one end of the junction differs from germline and may be a read error. This rearrangement joins TRBV7-9 to TRBJ2-4, with TRBD1 as a possible D gene (5 bases). The CDR3 is 15 amino acids. Per the germline V gene, CDR1 is SEHNR and CDR2 is FQNEAQ (reference sequence). The CDR3 DNA is TGTTCCAGCAGCTTTCGGCAGGGCGGCAAAAACATTCAGTACTTC. Translation gives CSSSFRQGGKNIQYF.

This chain joins TRBV28 and TRBJ1-1; 8 bases match TRBD1. Germline trimming cut 3 bases from V and 4 bases from J; bases unmatched to any gene: 13. The CDR3 sequence is 17 residues long. Germline CDR1 MDHEN, CDR2 SYDVKM. CDR3 amino acids: CASSFPTDGQGPTEAFF. CDR3 DNA: TGTGCCAGCAGTTTCCCTACCGATGGACAGGGACCCACTGAAGCTTTCTTT.

This clone appeared a few times. In DNA, the CDR3 is TGTGCCAGCAGTTCCAGATTTAATGAAAAACTGTTTTTT. It codes for CASSSRFNEKLFF. The genes are TRBV6-5 and TRBJ1-4; the D is unclear. With 4 bases removed from V and 4 bases from J, the gap between germline ends came to 7 bases. Per the germline V gene, CDR1 is MNHEY and CDR2 is SVGAGI. This CDR3 contains 13 residues.

This sequence joins TRBV28 and TRBJ1-2; D is possibly TRBD1 (5 bases). Germline CDR1 is MDHEN and CDR2 is SYDVKM. The CDR3 has 14 amino acids. V was trimmed by 2 bases and J by 1 base, leaving 8 bases between them. CDR3 coding DNA: TGTGCCAGCAGTTTAGGCAGGGTTAACTATGGCTACACCTTC. It translates to CASSLGRVNYGYTF.

The V and J genes are TRBV10-3 and TRBJ2-7; 13 positions match TRBD2. CDR1 ENHRY and CDR2 SYGVKD come from the germline V gene. This CDR3 contains 16 residues. With V trimmed by 2 bases and J by 2 bases, 3 bases remained unmatched. DNA of the CDR3: TGTGCCATCAGTGAGCCACTAGCGGGAGGGCCCTACGAGCAGTACTTC. Amino acids: CAISEPLAGGPYEQYF.

The CDR3 DNA follows: TGCGCCAGCAGCCAAGGACTCCACTACGAGCAGTACTTC. It codes for CASSQGLHYEQYF. The chain couples TRBV4-1 to TRBJ2-7; D gene unclear. CDR3 length equals 13 residues. Germline values: CDR1 MGHRA, CDR2 YSYEKL. V gave up 1 base and J gave up 3 bases, with 7 bases separating them.

This clone appeared a single time. The rearrangement links TRBV19 to TRBJ1-2; 10 bases are a match to TRBD1. In germline, CDR1 is LNHDA, CDR2 SQIVND (reference sequence). This CDR3 has 13 amino acids. After removal of 9 bases from V and 5 bases from J, the junction contained 6 bases not matched to a gene. As DNA, the CDR3 is TGTGCCAGCGCCCGGGACAGGGGTTATGGCTACACCTTC. Its translation: CASARDRGYGYTF.

V and J are TRBV18 and TRBJ1-5; D is unresolved. The CDR3 consists of 16 residues. The germline V gene has CDR1 KGHSH and CDR2 LQKENI. The V gene lost 4 bases and the J gene lost 1 base, with 14 bases spanning the gap. The CDR3 nucleotides read TGTGCCAGCTCACTGAACACCCTTCAGAGCAATCAGCCCCAGCATTTT. Translating gives CASSLNTLQSNQPQHF.

The V and J genes are TRBV6-4 and TRBJ1-4, with D unclear. The CDR3 runs to 8 residues. The germline V gene encodes CDR1 MRHNA and CDR2 SNTAGT. Trimming removed 8 bases at V and 11 bases at J, with 3 bases between. Written as DNA, the CDR3 is TGTGCCAGCCGGAAACTGTTTTTT. Its translation is CASRKLFF.

This clone was recorded once. V is TRBV19 and J is TRBJ2-1, with 7 bases that match TRBD1. With V trimmed by 6 bases and J by 4 bases, 6 bases remained unmatched. The germline V gene encodes CDR1 LNHDA and CDR2 SQIVND (reference sequence). The CDR3 contains 14 residues. The CDR3 DNA reads as TGTGCCAGTAGGGCCGGGACAGCATACAATGAGCAGTTCTTC. It is translated as CASRAGTAYNEQFF.